These 20 T cell receptor beta chains share one sample of origin, sequenced in a study of blood T cell repertoires in COVID-19 (dated by TCRdb to the early 2020s). Library preparation employed the immunoSEQ multiplex PCR assay. TCRdb limited this immuneACCESS table to in-frame rearrangements with V and J called. A share of clones is missing; checked studies link under half to unresolved V genes, and the rest is unexplained. Within this sample are 130,000 to 150,000 clones, with approximately 90% of them counted one time only. The ten largest make up approximately 1.3% of the sample. Sequenced: PBMCs or T cells enriched from blood (not recorded which). Receptors originate from a woman aged 25 to 39 with acute COVID-19.

This chain joins TRBV30 and TRBJ1-2; 7 bases align to TRBD1. V lost 2 bases and J lost 8; bases outside the gene matches: 8. CDR3 length equals 13 residues. Germline V CDR1 and CDR2: GTSNPN, SVGIG (reference sequence). The CDR3, as DNA: TGTGCCTGGAGTCCCGACAGGGCCGGGGGCTACACCTTC. Amino acids: CAWSPDRAGGYTF.

V is TRBV5-1 and J is TRBJ2-7; 8 nucleotides align to TRBD1. This CDR3 spans 15 amino acids. J gave up 2 bases and V 3 bases, and 7 bases lay outside the gene matches. The V gene's germline CDR1 is SGHRS and CDR2 YFSETQ. The CDR3 nucleotides are TGCGCCAGCAGCTGGGGGACAGGATTGGCCTACGAGCAGTACTTC. It encodes CASSWGTGLAYEQYF.

This clone was counted a single time. This rearrangement joins TRBV28 to TRBJ1-2, with D unclear. The CDR3 sequence is 11 residues long. V dropped 4 bases and J dropped 6 bases, with 6 bases sitting between them. Germline loops: CDR1 MDHEN, CDR2 SYDVKM. The CDR3 loop is CASSSSDGYTF. In nucleotides, the CDR3 is TGTGCCAGCAGTTCGAGCGATGGCTACACCTTC.

The CDR3 DNA follows: TGTGCCAGCAGCCCTGGACACCCATCTGATGAGCAGTTCTTC. Translating gives CASSPGHPSDEQFF. This sequence joins TRBV7-3 and TRBJ2-1; a possible D gene is TRBD1 (5 bases). V lost 5 bases, J lost 8 bases, and 16 bases lay in between. The CDR3 length is 14 residues. Germline lookup yields CDR1 SGHTA and CDR2 FQGTGA.

This clone was seen a few times. This sequence joins TRBV20-1 and TRBJ1-1; D not certain. The CDR3 consists of 11 residues. Germline lookup yields CDR1 DFQATT and CDR2 SNEGSKA (reference sequence). The germline V and J ends were trimmed by 0 bases and 7 bases, with 6 bases remaining between them. The CDR3 loop is CSARERSEAFF. CDR3 nucleotides: TGCAGTGCTAGAGAAAGGAGTGAAGCTTTCTTT.

As regards this clone: In the same sample, other DNA sequences code for this CDR3. V and J are TRBV7-2 and TRBJ2-7, with D possibly TRBD1 on 7 matching bases. V was cut by 3 bases and J by 3 bases, with 12 bases left in between. This CDR3 is built from 14 residues. The germline V gene has CDR1 SGHTA and CDR2 FQGNSA. CDR3 in amino acids: CASSFQGGGYEQYF. In nucleotides, the CDR3 is TGTGCCAGCAGCTTCCAGGGGGGAGGCTACGAGCAGTACTTC.

This sequence joins TRBV5-5 and TRBJ1-1; 7 bases map to TRBD1. Per the germline V gene, CDR1 is SGHKS and CDR2 is YYEKEE (reference sequence). The CDR3 runs 14 residues. The J segment lost 1 base and the V segment lost 5 bases, leaving 5 bases of the junction unmatched. CDR3 DNA sequence: TGTGCCAGCAGTGGACAGGTTGGGAACACTGAAGCTTTCTTT. Residues: CASSGQVGNTEAFF.

This chain joins TRBV4-3 and TRBJ2-1; 12 bases match TRBD2. Germline-derived CDR1 and CDR2 are LGHNA and YSLEER. V was clipped by 0 bases and J by 2 bases; unmatched bases: 11. The CDR3 runs 20 residues. CDR3 protein: CASSQDSDWTSGMAYNEQFF. Here the CDR3 DNA reads TGCGCCAGCAGCCAAGATTCCGACTGGACTAGCGGGATGGCCTACAATGAGCAGTTCTTC.

This clone appeared once. The chain is built from TRBV19 and TRBJ2-7; 8 bases align to TRBD1. The CDR3 consists of 14 residues. V was clipped by 2 bases and J by 4 bases; unmatched bases: 4. CDR1 LNHDA and CDR2 SQIVND come from the germline V gene (reference sequence). CDR3 sequence reads: CASSIQGQVYEQYF. DNA for the CDR3: TGTGCCAGTAGTATACAGGGACAGGTATACGAGCAGTACTTC.

The rearrangement uses TRBV7-2 and TRBJ2-1; the match to TRBD2 covers 9 bases. Germline CDR1 SGHTA, CDR2 FQGNSA. Trimming cost V 3 bases and J 0 bases; bases outside gene matches: 3. This CDR3 is 16 amino acids long. CDR3 sequence reads: CASSFSGSGSYNEQFF. DNA for the CDR3: TGTGCCAGCAGCTTTAGCGGGAGTGGCTCCTACAATGAGCAGTTCTTC.

This clone was recorded a few times. This chain uses TRBV18 with TRBJ1-1; D possibly corresponds to TRBD1 (6 bases). CDR1 is KGHSH and CDR2 is LQKENI in the germline V gene. The V gene lost 3 bases and the J gene lost 6 bases, with 11 bases spanning the gap. The CDR3 extends over 13 amino acids. The DNA of the CDR3 is TGTGCCAGCTCACCCACAGGGTTGCCTGAAGCTTTCTTT. Amino acid sequence: CASSPTGLPEAFF.

The rearrangement joins TRBV19 to TRBJ1-3; no clear D. V was pared by 1 base and J by 0 bases, with 10 bases between. Germline V gene data show CDR1 as LNHDA and CDR2 as SQIVND (reference sequence). This CDR3 is 16 amino acids long. The DNA for the CDR3 is TGTGCCAGTAGTATAGGGCTCGTCAGCTCTGGAAACACCATATATTTT. This translates into CASSIGLVSSGNTIYF.

The V call is TRBV29-1, the J call TRBJ2-1, with D perhaps matching TRBD2 (5 bases). Per germline, CDR1 SQVTM and CDR2 ANQGSEA. The V end lost 6 bases, the J end lost 4 bases, and 10 bases lay between the germline ends. This CDR3 contains 12 residues. Written as DNA, the CDR3 is TGCAGCGTCGACGGGAATTACAATGAGCAGTTCTTC. Encoded protein: CSVDGNYNEQFF.

The chain carries TRBV27 and TRBJ2-7, with TRBD1 as a possible D gene (6 bases). The V gene's germline CDR1 is MNHEY and CDR2 SMNVEV (reference sequence). Trimming took off 6 bases at V and 2 bases at J, with 17 bases between the two ends. CDR3 length: 15 residues. Written as DNA, the CDR3 is TGTGCCAGCAGGGGTACGAGGGGGAGTCCCTACGAGCAGTACTTC. This sequence encodes CASRGTRGSPYEQYF.

The genes are TRBV7-2 and TRBJ2-7, with TRBD1 as a possible D gene (5 bases). The germline V gene has CDR1 SGHTA and CDR2 FQGNSA. CDR3 size: 15 residues. V gave up 4 bases and J gave up 5 bases, with 18 bases separating them. The CDR3 loop is CASSSSTGARDEQYF. For the CDR3, the DNA is TGTGCCAGCAGCTCTAGTACCGGCGCCAGGGACGAGCAGTACTTC.

The V and J genes are TRBV10-3 and TRBJ1-6; possible D gene TRBD1, 5 bases. CDR3 length: 16 residues. The V and J ends lost 4 bases and 5 bases respectively, with 15 bases between them. Per germline, CDR1 ENHRY and CDR2 SYGVKD. The CDR3 here is CAISARSGVNNSPLHF. The CDR3 region has the DNA TGTGCCATCAGTGCCCGCTCGGGGGTCAATAATTCACCCCTCCACTTT.

The chain links TRBV24-1 to TRBJ2-1; 8 bases map to TRBD2. Trimming at V came to 6 bases and at J to 8 bases, leaving 8 bases not matched to a gene. Germline V CDR1 and CDR2: KGHDR, SFDVKD. The CDR3 has 14 residues. This chain's CDR3 is CATSKIAGTDEQFF. DNA for the CDR3: TGTGCCACCAGTAAGATAGCGGGGACGGATGAGCAGTTCTTC.

This chain links TRBV27 with TRBJ1-5; 11 nucleotides align to TRBD1. CDR1 and CDR2 from the germline V gene are MNHEY and SMNVEV (reference sequence). Germline trimming cut 4 bases from V and 6 bases from J; bases unmatched to any gene: 8. CDR3 length: 16 amino acids. CDR3 in DNA: TGTGCCAGCAGTTCCTCCGGGACAGGGGGGATTCAGCCCCAGCATTTT. It codes for CASSSSGTGGIQPQHF.

V usage is TRBV4-3 and J usage is TRBJ2-2; maybe TRBD2 (5 bases). There are 16 residues in the CDR3. Germline V gene lookup returns CDR1 LGHNA and CDR2 YSLEER. Trimming cost V 6 bases and J 1 base, with 15 bases left between them. The CDR3 sequence: CASSRLTGLNTGELFF. The CDR3 DNA sequence: TGCGCCAGCAGTCGACTAACGGGGTTGAACACCGGGGAGCTGTTTTTT.

The gene calls are TRBV10-2 and TRBJ2-7; TRBD2 matches at 13 bases. Germline-derived CDR1 and CDR2 are WSHSY and SAAADI. This CDR3 has 18 amino acids. V dropped 2 bases and J dropped 0; count of bases not matched to a gene: 7. The CDR3 region has the DNA TGCGCCAGCAGTGAGCCCGGACTAGCGGGAGTCTCCTCCTACGAGCAGTACTTC. Translation gives CASSEPGLAGVSSYEQYF.